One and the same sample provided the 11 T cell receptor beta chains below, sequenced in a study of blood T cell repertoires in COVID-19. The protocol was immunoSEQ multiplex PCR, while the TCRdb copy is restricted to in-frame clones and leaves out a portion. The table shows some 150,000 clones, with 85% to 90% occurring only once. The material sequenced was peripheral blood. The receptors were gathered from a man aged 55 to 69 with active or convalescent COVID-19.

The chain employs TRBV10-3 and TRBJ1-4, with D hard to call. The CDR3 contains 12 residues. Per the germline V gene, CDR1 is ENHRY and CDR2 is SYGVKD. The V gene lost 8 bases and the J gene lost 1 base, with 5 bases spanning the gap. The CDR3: CAIRGTNEKLFF. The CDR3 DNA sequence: TGTGCCATCCGGGGAACTAATGAAAAACTGTTTTTT.

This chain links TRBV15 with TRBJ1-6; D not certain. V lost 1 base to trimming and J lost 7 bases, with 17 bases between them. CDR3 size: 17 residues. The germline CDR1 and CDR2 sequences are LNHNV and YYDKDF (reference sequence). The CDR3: CATSRAVNAGGNSPLHF. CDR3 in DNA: TGTGCCACCAGCAGAGCGGTTAATGCAGGAGGAAATTCACCCCTCCACTTT.

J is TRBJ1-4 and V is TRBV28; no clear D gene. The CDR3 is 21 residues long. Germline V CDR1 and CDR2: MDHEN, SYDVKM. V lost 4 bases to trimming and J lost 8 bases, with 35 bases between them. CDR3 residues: CASSSLRSTPREPKYVEKLFF. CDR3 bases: TGTGCCAGCAGTTCCTTACGCTCCACCCCCCGGGAGCCAAAATATGTGGAAAAACTGTTTTTT.

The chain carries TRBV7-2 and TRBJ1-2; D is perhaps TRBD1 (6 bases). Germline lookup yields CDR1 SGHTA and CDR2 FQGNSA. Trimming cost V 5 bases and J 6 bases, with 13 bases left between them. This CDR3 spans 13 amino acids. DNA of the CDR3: TGTGCCAGCAGCGCCTCGACAGGAAATGGCTACACCTTC. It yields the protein CASSASTGNGYTF.

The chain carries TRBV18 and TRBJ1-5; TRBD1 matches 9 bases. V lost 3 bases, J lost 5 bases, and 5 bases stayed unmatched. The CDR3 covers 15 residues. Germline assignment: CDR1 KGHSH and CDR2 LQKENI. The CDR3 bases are TGTGCCAGCTCACCTGGGACAGGGAAGGATCAGCCCCAGCATTTT. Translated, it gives CASSPGTGKDQPQHF.

CDR3 protein: CASSPIKNSFTDTQYF. The DNA for the CDR3 is TGTGCCAGCAGTCCAATTAAAAACAGCTTCACAGATACGCAGTATTTT. The chain couples TRBV6-2 or TRBV6-3 to TRBJ2-3; D is ambiguous. CDR1 MNHEY and CDR2 SVGEGT come from the germline V gene. The CDR3 runs 16 residues. The V and J ends lost 5 bases and 2 bases respectively, with 17 bases between them.

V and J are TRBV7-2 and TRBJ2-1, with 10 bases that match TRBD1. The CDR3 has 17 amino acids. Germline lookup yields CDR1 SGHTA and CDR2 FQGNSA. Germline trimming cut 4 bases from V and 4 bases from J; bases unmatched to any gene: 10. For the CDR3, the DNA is TGTGCCAGCAGCTCCGGACAGGGGGAAGGAATATACAATGAGCAGTTCTTC. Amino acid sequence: CASSSGQGEGIYNEQFF.

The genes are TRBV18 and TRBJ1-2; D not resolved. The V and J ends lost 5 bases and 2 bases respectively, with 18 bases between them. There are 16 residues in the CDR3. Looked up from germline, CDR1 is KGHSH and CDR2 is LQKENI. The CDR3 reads CASSSFGVEENYGYTF. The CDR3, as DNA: TGTGCCAGCTCATCTTTCGGTGTAGAGGAGAACTATGGCTACACCTTC.

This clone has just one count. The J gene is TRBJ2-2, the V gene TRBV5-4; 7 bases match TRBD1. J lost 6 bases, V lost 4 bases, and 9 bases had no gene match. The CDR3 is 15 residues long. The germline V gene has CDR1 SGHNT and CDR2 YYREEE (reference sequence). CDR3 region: CASSPPKQGSGELFF. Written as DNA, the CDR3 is TGTGCCAGCAGCCCCCCCAAACAGGGGTCCGGGGAGCTGTTTTTT.

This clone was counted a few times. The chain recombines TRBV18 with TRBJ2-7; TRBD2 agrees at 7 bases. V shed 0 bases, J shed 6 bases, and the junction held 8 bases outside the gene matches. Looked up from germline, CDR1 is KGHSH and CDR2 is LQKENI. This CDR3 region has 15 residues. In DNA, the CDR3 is TGTGCCAGCTCACCACCGTTAGCGGGTACGACCGAGCAGTACTTC. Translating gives CASSPPLAGTTEQYF.

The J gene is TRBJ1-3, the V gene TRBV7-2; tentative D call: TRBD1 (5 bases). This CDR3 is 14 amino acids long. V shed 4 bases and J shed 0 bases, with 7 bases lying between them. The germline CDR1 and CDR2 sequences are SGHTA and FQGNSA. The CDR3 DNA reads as TGTGCCAGCAGCTCACAGGTCTCTGGAAACACCATATATTTT. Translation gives CASSSQVSGNTIYF. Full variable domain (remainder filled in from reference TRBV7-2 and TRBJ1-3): GAGVSQSPSNKVTEKGKDVELRCDPISGHTALYWYRQSLGQGLEFLIYFQGNSAPDKSGLPSDRFSAERTGGSVSTLTIQRTQQEDSAVYLCASSSQVSGNTIYFGEGSWLTVV.